The 32 T cell receptor beta chains below come from one sample, sequenced in a study of identical twins. MiXCR, run by TCRdb on the 5' RACE reads, gives a single entry per CDR3 protein. This table has roughly 720,000 distinct CDR3 sequences, about 20% appearing once. This sample also belongs to another study, concerning T cells expressing NK-cell markers.

Sequenced input: PBMCs. All receptors come from a woman under 30 in good health.

This chain connects TRBV29-1 to TRBJ1-1; D is undetermined. CDR1 SQVTM and CDR2 ANQGSEA come from the germline V gene. V lost 5 bases and J lost 5, with 15 bases in between. This CDR3 spans 13 amino acids. CDR3 nucleotide sequence: TGCAGCGTTATTAACGGGGTTGGTACTGAAGCTTTCTTT. Translation: CSVINGVGTEAFF.

The chain links TRBV12-3 or TRBV12-4 to TRBJ2-5, with D tentatively TRBD1 (5 bases). V was trimmed by 5 bases and J by 1 base, leaving 11 bases between them. The CDR3 spans 14 residues. Here the CDR3 reads CASSQTGGQETQYF. CDR3 DNA: TGTGCCAGCAGTCAAACAGGCGGCCAAGAGACCCAGTACTTC.

Points on this clonotype: The final CDR3 position lacks the conserved phenylalanine or tryptophan, pointing to a likely read error. J is TRBJ1-2 and V is TRBV30, with D perhaps matching TRBD1 (5 bases). The germline CDR1 and CDR2 sequences are GTSNPN and SVGIG (reference sequence). The CDR3 is 13 amino acids. V was pared by 7 bases and J by 8 bases, with 20 bases between. The CDR3 spells CASTSRDRLGYTL. The CDR3 DNA is TGTGCCTCGACCTCTAGGGACCGCCTCGGCTACACCTTG.

This clonotype occurred a few times. The V call is TRBV5-1, the J call TRBJ2-5, with D possibly matching TRBD2 (6 bases). Looked up from germline, CDR1 is SGHRS and CDR2 is YFSETQ. V dropped 2 bases and J dropped 5 bases, with 16 bases sitting between them. The CDR3 runs 15 residues. CDR3 sequence (DNA): TGCGCCAGCAGCTTTGCTAGCGTTTGGTCGGAGACCCAGTACTTC. Translated, it gives CASSFASVWSETQYF.

This clonotype was seen a handful of times. The chain joins TRBV10-2 to TRBJ2-3; D call uncertain. The CDR3 is 14 residues long. V gave up 8 bases and J gave up 1 base, with 13 bases separating them. Germline CDR1 reads WSHSY; CDR2 reads SAAADI. The CDR3 here is CASRPSRGTDTQYF. In DNA form, the CDR3 reads TGCGCCAGCCGCCCCTCTAGAGGCACAGATACGCAGTATTTT.

This clonotype was observed at least ten times. The rearrangement links TRBV6-1 to TRBJ1-1, with D uncertain. Per germline, CDR1 MNHNS and CDR2 SASEGT. This CDR3 region has 13 residues. The V and J ends lost 5 bases and 1 base respectively, with 8 bases between them. CDR3 region: CASSPDGNTEAFF. The CDR3 region has the DNA TGTGCCAGCAGTCCCGACGGGAACACTGAAGCTTTCTTT.

This clonotype was observed a few times. This chain uses TRBV19 with TRBJ2-1, with TRBD1 as a possible D gene (6 bases). The CDR3 has 16 amino acids. In germline, CDR1 is LNHDA, CDR2 SQIVND (reference sequence). Between the trimmed V and J ends, which lost 3 bases and 0 bases, there was a span of 12 bases. CDR3 coding DNA: TGTGCCAGTAGTATTCGGACAGAAAGCTCCTACAATGAGCAGTTCTTC. Protein: CASSIRTESSYNEQFF. The variable domain in full, completed from reference TRBV19 and TRBJ2-1, reads DGGITQSPKYLFRKEGQNVTLSCEQNLNHDAMYWYRQDPGQGLRLIYYSQIVNDFQKGDIAEGYSVSREKKESFPLTVTSAQKNPTAFYLCASSIRTESSYNEQFFGPGTRLTVL.

The rearrangement joins TRBV29-1 to TRBJ1-2, with 8 bases lining up with TRBD1. J gave up 0 bases and V 0 bases, and 3 bases lay outside the gene matches. This CDR3 is 15 amino acids long. Germline assignment: CDR1 SQVTM and CDR2 ANQGSEA. CDR3 protein: CSVEDRTGSNYGYTF. CDR3 nucleotides: TGCAGCGTTGAAGACAGGACAGGGTCTAACTATGGCTACACCTTC.

This clonotype was seen a few times. The chain recombines TRBV7-3 with TRBJ2-1; 9 bases align to TRBD1. This CDR3 is 15 amino acids long. Germline CDR1 reads SGHTA; CDR2 reads FQGTGA. The ends lost 6 bases at V and 5 bases at J; junction bases unmatched: 8. CDR3 sequence: CASSSPGQGHNEQFF. The DNA for the CDR3 is TGTGCCAGCAGTTCCCCGGGACAGGGCCACAATGAGCAGTTCTTC.

This rearrangement joins TRBV11-3 to TRBJ2-1, with 13 bases that match TRBD2. CDR1 is SGHNT and CDR2 is YENEEA in the germline V gene. The V gene end was trimmed by 6 bases and the J gene end by 12 bases; junction bases not matched to a gene: 5. The CDR3 spans 13 residues. CDR3: CASSQGLAGSQFF. The CDR3 bases are TGTGCCAGCAGTCAGGGACTAGCGGGATCGCAGTTCTTC.

The chain carries TRBV7-2 and TRBJ2-2; unclear D gene. There are 12 residues in the CDR3. CDR1 and CDR2 from the germline V gene are SGHTA and FQGNSA. Trimming cost V 3 bases and J 7 bases, with 6 bases left between them. As DNA, the CDR3 is TGTGCCAGCAGCTTGTGGAACGGGGAGCTGTTTTTT. Translating gives CASSLWNGELFF.

This clonotype has just one count. A junction end diverges from the germline sequence, so it may reflect a read error. This chain uses TRBV6-4 with TRBJ1-2; 12 bases fit TRBD1. Per the germline V gene, CDR1 is MRHNA and CDR2 is SNTAGT. The CDR3 consists of 16 residues. CDR3 sequence reads: CASSINPGQGAGGCTF. In nucleotides, the CDR3 is TGTGCCAGCAGTATAAATCCGGGACAGGGGGCCGGTGGCTGCACCTTC.

The table lists this clonotype with a few counts. The chain carries TRBV6-1 and TRBJ2-6; D uncertain. Looked up from germline, CDR1 is MNHNS and CDR2 is SASEGT. The CDR3 extends over 18 amino acids. With 7 bases removed from V and 0 bases from J, the gap between germline ends came to 19 bases. The CDR3 nucleotides read TGTGCCAGCATCCGGAAGCGATCTATTAACTCTGGGGCCAACGTCCTGACTTTC. Its protein is CASIRKRSINSGANVLTF.

V is TRBV20-1 and J is TRBJ2-7; 13 nucleotides match TRBD2. V gave up 4 bases and J gave up 7 bases; unmatched junction bases: 10. The germline gives CDR1 DFQATT, CDR2 SNEGSKA (reference sequence). The CDR3 covers 15 residues. The DNA of the CDR3 is TGCAGTGCTACACGCGGACTAGCGGGAGTAAGGGAGCAGTACTTC. The encoded protein is CSATRGLAGVREQYF.

This chain uses TRBV29-1 with TRBJ2-7; no firm D call. Germline CDR1 reads SQVTM; CDR2 reads ANQGSEA. Trimming cost V 0 bases and J 2 bases, with 11 bases left between them. There are 14 residues in the CDR3. The CDR3 nucleotides are TGCAGCGTTGAAGATCTCAGCCCCCCCTACGAGCAGTACTTC. It translates to CSVEDLSPPYEQYF.

This clonotype was observed a handful of times. The chain carries TRBV20-1 and TRBJ2-3; D tentatively reads TRBD1 or TRBD2 (6 bases each). The germline gives CDR1 DFQATT, CDR2 SNEGSKA (reference sequence). CDR3 length: 14 residues. Between the trimmed V and J ends, which lost 6 bases and 4 bases, there was a span of 17 bases. CDR3 DNA: TGCAGTGCCCTTCCCGGGGGCGAGGCAGATACGCAGTATTTT. Amino acids: CSALPGGEADTQYF.

A few counts support this clonotype. The V and J genes are TRBV5-1 and TRBJ1-2; 10 bases agree with TRBD1. The V gene end was trimmed by 4 bases and the J gene end by 8 bases; junction bases not matched to a gene: 5. CDR1 and CDR2 from the germline V gene are SGHRS and YFSETQ. The CDR3 totals 13 residues. CDR3 in amino acids: CASSRGTGEGYTF. The CDR3 bases are TGCGCCAGCAGCCGCGGGACAGGGGAAGGCTACACCTTC.

V and J are TRBV7-8 and TRBJ2-3; TRBD1 aligns across 8 bases. Germline lookup yields CDR1 SGHVS and CDR2 FQNEAQ. CDR3 length: 14 residues. J lost 10 bases, V lost 5 bases, and 11 bases had no gene match. This chain's CDR3 is CASSPDRTGKAQYF. CDR3 coding DNA: TGTGCCAGCAGCCCAGACCGGACAGGGAAGGCGCAGTATTTT.

The V gene is TRBV7-9, the J gene TRBJ2-1; TRBD2 agrees at 7 bases. The V gene end was trimmed by 5 bases and the J gene end by 0 bases; junction bases not matched to a gene: 4. CDR1 is SEHNR and CDR2 is FQNEAQ in the germline V gene (reference sequence). The CDR3 runs to 15 residues. CDR3 loop: CASSNLAASYNEQFF. Here the CDR3 DNA reads TGTGCCAGCAGCAACCTAGCGGCCTCCTACAATGAGCAGTTCTTC.

In DNA form, the CDR3 reads TGCAGCGTTGTAGGAGGGACCTTCATCAAAAACATTCAGTACTTC. It translates to CSVVGGTFIKNIQYF. The rearrangement joins TRBV29-1 to TRBJ2-4, with D maybe TRBD2 (6 bases). This CDR3 comprises 15 residues. The V end was cut by 4 bases, the J end by 3 bases, with 16 bases between. CDR1 is SQVTM, CDR2 ANQGSEA, per germline.

The chain links TRBV20-1 to TRBJ2-2, with D possibly being TRBD2 (6 bases). This CDR3 has 14 amino acids. Germline V lookup: CDR1 DFQATT, CDR2 SNEGSKA (reference sequence). V lost 7 bases, J lost 1 base, and 13 bases lay in between. The CDR3 DNA reads as TGCAGTGTGGGGAGGCGGGGGAACACCGGGGAGCTGTTTTTT. Protein sequence: CSVGRRGNTGELFF.

The rearrangement links TRBV29-1 to TRBJ1-1; unclear D gene. Germline V gene lookup returns CDR1 SQVTM and CDR2 ANQGSEA. V was pared by 5 bases and J by 11 bases, with 18 bases between. The CDR3 contains 12 residues. This CDR3 is CSVLGSFYEAFF. The CDR3 DNA reads as TGCAGCGTTCTGGGATCCTTCTATGAGGCTTTCTTT.

This clonotype was counted between two and nine times. This chain links TRBV5-6 with TRBJ2-3; D uncertain. The V and J ends lost 7 bases and 2 bases respectively, with 14 bases between them. CDR3 length equals 14 residues. Germline V lookup: CDR1 SGHDT, CDR2 YYEEEE. CDR3 sequence reads: CASVTWTTTDTQYF. The CDR3, as DNA: TGTGCCAGCGTTACCTGGACCACCACAGATACGCAGTATTTT.

As regards this clonotype: One end of the junction fails to match germline, which may point to a read error. The V gene is TRBV7-9, the J gene TRBJ2-1, with TRBD2 identical over 7 bases. This CDR3 region has 12 residues. Germline CDR1 and CDR2: SEHNR and FQNEAQ (reference sequence). The DNA for the CDR3 is TGTGCCAGCAGCTGGCGGGACTACCCCTCGAACTTC. Protein: CASSWRDYPSNF.

The sample holds a few counts of this clonotype. The gene calls are TRBV5-1 and TRBJ2-2, with D maybe TRBD2 (5 bases). Per the germline V gene, CDR1 is SGHRS and CDR2 is YFSETQ. V lost 0 bases and J 6 bases, leaving 9 bases between the germline ends. The CDR3 has 14 amino acids. The CDR3 DNA follows: TGCGCCAGCAGCTTGGAGGCTAGCCCCGGGGAGCTGTTTTTT. It yields the protein CASSLEASPGELFF. Full variable domain (missing parts from reference TRBV5-1 and TRBJ2-2): KAGVTQTPRYLIKTRGQQVTLSCSPISGHRSVSWYQQTPGQGLQFLFEYFSETQRNKGNFPGRFSGRQFSNSRSEMNVSTLELGDSALYLCASSLEASPGELFFGEGSRLTVL.

The chain is built from TRBV5-1 and TRBJ2-7, with 8 positions matching TRBD2. CDR1 and CDR2 (germline): SGHRS, YFSETQ. The CDR3 has 13 residues. Trimming cost V 10 bases and J 6 bases; bases outside gene matches: 12. CDR3 in DNA: TGCGCCGGCGCTAGCGGGCTTCTGAGCGAGCAGTACTTC. This sequence encodes CAGASGLLSEQYF.

A few counts support this clonotype. The rearrangement links TRBV20-1 to TRBJ2-2, with 7 bases matching TRBD1. Germline lookup yields CDR1 DFQATT and CDR2 SNEGSKA (reference sequence). The CDR3 runs 14 residues. J gave up 5 bases and V 6 bases, and 9 bases lay outside the gene matches. This chain's CDR3 is CSATPTGKTGELFF. DNA for the CDR3: TGCAGTGCGACGCCGACAGGGAAGACCGGGGAGCTGTTTTTT.

A few counts support this clonotype. This sequence joins TRBV12-3 or TRBV12-4 and TRBJ2-5; 9 positions match TRBD2. CDR3 size: 13 residues. The J segment lost 3 bases and the V segment lost 6 bases, leaving 2 bases of the junction unmatched. DNA for the CDR3: TGTGCCAGCAGCGGACTAGCGAAAGAGACCCAGTACTTC. Amino acids: CASSGLAKETQYF.

This clonotype was recorded a few times. The chain uses TRBV20-1 and TRBJ2-5; TRBD2 agrees at 8 bases. The germline gives CDR1 DFQATT, CDR2 SNEGSKA (reference sequence). J lost 5 bases, V lost 6 bases, and 8 bases had no gene match. The CDR3 spans 13 residues. This CDR3 is CSAPRGGEETQYF. CDR3 coding DNA: TGCAGTGCCCCCCGGGGGGGCGAGGAGACCCAGTACTTC.

This clonotype was seen only a few times. The chain couples TRBV4-2 to TRBJ2-5; maybe TRBD1 (6 bases). This CDR3 has 15 amino acids. V gave up 4 bases and J gave up 1 base, with 13 bases separating them. CDR1 LGHNA and CDR2 YNFKEQ come from the germline V gene. CDR3 DNA: TGTGCCAGCAGCCCCACCAGGACAGCCCAAGAGACCCAGTACTTC. This codes for CASSPTRTAQETQYF.

The CDR3 DNA reads TGTGCCAGCAGTGAACCAGGGTCTCAGACCCAGTACTTC. It specifies CASSEPGSQTQYF. The chain combines TRBV2 with TRBJ2-5; D may be TRBD1 (5 bases). The V end was cut by 2 bases, the J end by 6 bases, with 10 bases between. The CDR3 extends over 13 amino acids. Germline CDR1 SNHLY, CDR2 FYNNEI.

This clonotype has more than one count but fewer than ten. The J gene is TRBJ2-5, the V gene TRBV6-1; no definite D call. CDR1 and CDR2 from the germline V gene are MNHNS and SASEGT. V lost 6 bases to trimming and J lost 2 bases, with 10 bases between them. The CDR3 totals 13 residues. The CDR3 DNA follows: TGTGCCAGCAGGAAAGCTCAACAAGAGACCCAGTACTTC. Protein: CASRKAQQETQYF.